This T cell receptor (beta chain) is from a study of T-cell reconstitution after alpha-beta-depleted transplantation in children. Study outcomes and limitations: The main origin of T-cell counts and diversity one year after transplant was newly produced T cells.

Unmatched junction bases numbered 1, after V lost 3 bases and J lost 12 bases. The CDR3 is 11 residues long. Using unique molecular identifiers, the investigators prepared the TCRbeta library. TCRdb reprocessed the PCR reads via MiXCR and lists one record per CDR3 protein. The table includes hundreds of thousands of distinct CDR3 sequences, 9.5% to 13% detected once. In its sample, this clonotype was seen many times. The antigen remains undetermined. This clonotype originated in a boy younger than two with acute myeloid leukemia, due to receive a stem cell transplant. J is TRBJ2-1 and V is TRBV12-3 or TRBV12-4, with 8 positions matching TRBD1. The specimen comprised PBMCs, sampled before TCRalphabeta/CD19-depleted stem cell transplant. CDR3 region: CASSFTGGQFF. Here the CDR3 DNA reads TGTGCCAGCAGTTTTACAGGGGGGCAGTTCTTC.